Presented here are 20 T cell receptor beta chains from one specimen sequenced in a study of control samples from healthy donors and cancer patients (dated by TCRdb to 2020 to 2022). Libraries were made using the immunoSEQ multiplex PCR assay. The table was pulled from immuneACCESS by TCRdb, which kept in-frame rearrangements only. Such tables lose some clones; where checked, under half of the loss comes from unresolved V genes, and the rest has no known cause. The sample data list roughly 59,000 clones, and more than 90% of these were observed just once. The ten largest clones capture around 1.7% of the sample. The sequencing sample was made of PBMCs. These receptors were collected from a man between 40 and 49 years old with colorectal cancer.

J is TRBJ2-7 and V is TRBV5-1, with D possibly matching TRBD2 (5 bases). The CDR3 has 14 residues. CDR1 SGHRS and CDR2 YFSETQ come from the germline V gene. Trimming left V 0 bases short and J 3 bases short, with 10 bases between. The CDR3 spells CASSLVPGIYEQYF. The CDR3 region has the DNA TGCGCCAGCAGCTTGGTCCCGGGGATCTACGAGCAGTACTTC.

This chain uses TRBV5-1 with TRBJ1-1, with D perhaps matching TRBD1 (6 bases). CDR3 length equals 15 residues. Trimming left V 6 bases short and J 1 base short, with 16 bases between. Germline CDR1 SGHRS, CDR2 YFSETQ. The CDR3 reads CASTAKTGSNTEAFF. DNA of the CDR3: TGCGCCAGCACCGCGAAGACAGGATCGAACACTGAAGCTTTCTTT.

The chain combines TRBV2 with TRBJ2-1, with D possibly being TRBD2 (6 bases). Germline-derived CDR1 and CDR2 are SNHLY and FYNNEI. The CDR3 covers 14 residues. Between the trimmed V and J ends, which lost 4 bases and 7 bases, there was a span of 14 bases. The CDR3 loop is CASSVLTSLNEQFF. CDR3 DNA: TGTGCCAGCAGTGTCCTGACTAGTCTTAATGAGCAGTTCTTC. Together with reference TRBV2 and TRBJ2-1, the CDR3 gives the full variable domain: EPEVTQTPSHQVTQMGQEVILRCVPISNHLYFYWYRQILGQKVEFLVSFYNNEISEKSEIFDDQFSVERPDGSNFTLKIRSTKLEDSAMYFCASSVLTSLNEQFFGPGTRLTVL.

This sequence joins TRBV5-6 and TRBJ2-7; D uncertain. There are 11 residues in the CDR3. V was pared by 4 bases and J by 7 bases, with 9 bases between. Germline-derived CDR1 and CDR2 are SGHDT and YYEEEE. This CDR3 is CASSHRREQYF. In DNA, the CDR3 is TGTGCCAGCAGCCATAGAAGGGAGCAGTACTTC.

This clone occurred once. The V gene is TRBV7-9, the J gene TRBJ2-5; D gene uncertain. With 1 base removed from V and 2 bases from J, the gap between germline ends came to 5 bases. Germline V gives CDR1 SEHNR, CDR2 FQNEAQ (reference sequence). The CDR3 is 13 residues long. The CDR3 sequence: CASSLEEQETQYF. The CDR3 bases are TGTGCCAGCAGCTTAGAAGAGCAAGAGACCCAGTACTTC.

The chain carries TRBV7-3 and TRBJ2-2; 9 positions agree with TRBD1. Germline CDR1 SGHTA, CDR2 FQGTGA. The CDR3 length is 12 residues. Unmatched junction bases numbered 5, after V lost 3 bases and J lost 15 bases. CDR3 coding DNA: TGTGCCAGCAGCTTCCCCGGGACAGGGATGTTTTTT. It yields the protein CASSFPGTGMFF.

This clone was counted a single time. V gene TRBV2 combines with J gene TRBJ2-7; D might be TRBD2 (5 bases). This CDR3 has 15 residues. Germline V CDR1 and CDR2: SNHLY, FYNNEI. Trimming removed 7 bases from V and 1 base from J, with 17 bases in between. For the CDR3, the DNA is TGTGCCAGCAATCGCGAGGGTTTGTGGTCCTACGAGCAGTACTTC. Its protein is CASNREGLWSYEQYF.

The chain recombines TRBV20-1 with TRBJ1-1; D is undetermined. There are 14 residues in the CDR3. Between the trimmed V and J ends, which lost 3 bases and 0 bases, there was a span of 11 bases. The V gene's germline CDR1 is DFQATT and CDR2 SNEGSKA (reference sequence). CDR3 DNA sequence: TGCAGTGCTAGTGTGCCGAACCTGAACACTGAAGCTTTCTTT. Amino acids: CSASVPNLNTEAFF.

The chain is built from TRBV12-3 or TRBV12-4 and TRBJ1-2; D is possibly TRBD1 (6 bases). Trimming cost V 6 bases and J 8 bases, with 16 bases left between them. The CDR3 contains 13 residues. This CDR3 is CASSETGSGGYTF. CDR3 in DNA: TGTGCCAGCAGCGAAACAGGGTCCGGCGGCTACACCTTC.

The V gene is TRBV6-2 or TRBV6-3, the J gene TRBJ1-1; D ambiguous. Germline loops: CDR1 MNHEY, CDR2 SVGEGT. With 2 bases removed from V and 1 base from J, the gap between germline ends came to 5 bases. The length of the CDR3 is 13 residues. The CDR3 DNA is TGTGCCAGCAGTTACGCTGGGAACACTGAAGCTTTCTTT. Amino acid sequence: CASSYAGNTEAFF.

V gene TRBV6-1 combines with J gene TRBJ1-2, with TRBD1 identical over 8 bases. V lost 4 bases and J lost 0; bases outside the gene matches: 7. Germline CDR1 reads MNHNS; CDR2 reads SASEGT. This CDR3 is 16 amino acids long. The CDR3 nucleotides are TGTGCCAGCAGTGGTGGGACAGGCATCGCTAACTATGGCTACACCTTC. It specifies CASSGGTGIANYGYTF.

The chain uses TRBV5-6 and TRBJ2-5; D is ambiguous. Germline V gives CDR1 SGHDT, CDR2 YYEEEE. Trimming removed 4 bases at V and 0 bases at J, with 10 bases between. This CDR3 has 14 residues. CDR3 sequence reads: CASSAARNQETQYF. In DNA, the CDR3 is TGTGCCAGCAGCGCGGCGCGGAACCAAGAGACCCAGTACTTC.

The chain is built from TRBV4-1 and TRBJ1-1; D unresolved. From germline, CDR1 is MGHRA and CDR2 YSYEKL. The V end was cut by 2 bases, the J end by 7 bases, with 11 bases between. The CDR3 is 13 residues long. CDR3 bases: TGCGCCAGCAGCCAAAGTATACAGATTGAAGCTTTCTTT. Translated, it gives CASSQSIQIEAFF.

This chain links TRBV13 with TRBJ1-4; D remains ambiguous. The CDR3 is made up of 14 amino acids. V was clipped by 3 bases and J by 8 bases, with 13 bases between them. Germline CDR1 and CDR2: PRHDT and FYEKMQ (reference sequence). CDR3 sequence reads: CASSFRQLGEKLFF. In DNA form, the CDR3 reads TGTGCCAGCAGCTTTCGCCAGCTAGGGGAAAAACTGTTTTTT.

This CDR3 reads CASSLGYRGGNSPLHF. The CDR3 nucleotides are TGTGCCAGCAGCTTAGGATACAGGGGTGGAAACTCACCCCTCCACTTT. The chain carries TRBV11-3 and TRBJ1-6, with TRBD1 matching over 7 bases. The CDR3 contains 16 residues. Germline V gene data show CDR1 as SGHNT and CDR2 as YENEEA. The V gene end was trimmed by 1 base and the J gene end by 10 bases; junction bases not matched to a gene: 10.

Turning to this clone: The sample contains more than one DNA sequence encoding this CDR3. V usage is TRBV7-9 and J usage is TRBJ1-1; no definite D call. CDR1 is SEHNR, CDR2 FQNEAQ, per germline (reference sequence). Trimming removed 1 base from V and 1 base from J, with 4 bases in between. This CDR3 comprises 13 residues. CDR3 protein: CASSLEQNTEAFF. The CDR3 region has the DNA TGTGCCAGCAGCTTAGAACAGAACACTGAAGCTTTCTTT. The complete variable domain, with remaining parts taken from reference TRBV7-9 and TRBJ1-1, reads DTGVSQNPRHKITKRGQNVTFRCDPISEHNRLYWYRQTLGQGPEFLTYFQNEAQLEKSRLLSDRFSAERPKGSFSTLEIQRTEQGDSAMYLCASSLEQNTEAFFGQGTRLTVV.

V usage is TRBV7-9 and J usage is TRBJ2-7, with 10 positions matching TRBD1. The CDR3 is 16 residues long. Germline V lookup: CDR1 SEHNR, CDR2 FQNEAQ (reference sequence). The V segment lost 1 base and the J segment 4 bases; nucleotides outside the gene matches: 7. The CDR3 DNA reads TGTGCCAGCAGCTTAGTCCTCGACAGGGGGCAATACGAGCAGTACTTC. It codes for CASSLVLDRGQYEQYF.

The chain uses TRBV19 and TRBJ2-5; perhaps TRBD1 as D (6 bases). CDR3 length: 13 amino acids. Germline V gene lookup returns CDR1 LNHDA and CDR2 SQIVND (reference sequence). V was clipped by 3 bases and J by 5 bases, with 10 bases between them. CDR3 nucleotide sequence: TGTGCCAGTAGTATGGGCAGGGGCGAGACCCAGTACTTC. Its translation is CASSMGRGETQYF. Full variable domain (remainder filled in from reference TRBV19 and TRBJ2-5): DGGITQSPKYLFRKEGQNVTLSCEQNLNHDAMYWYRQDPGQGLRLIYYSQIVNDFQKGDIAEGYSVSREKKESFPLTVTSAQKNPTAFYLCASSMGRGETQYFGPGTRLLVL.

This chain links TRBV6-6 with TRBJ2-1; 7 nucleotides agree with TRBD1. CDR1 MNHNY and CDR2 SVGAGI come from the germline V gene (reference sequence). V was clipped by 4 bases and J by 5 bases; unmatched bases: 8. This CDR3 is 15 amino acids long. The CDR3 nucleotides read TGTGCCAGCAGTTCACAGGGGTTTCTCGACAATGAGCAGTTCTTC. The encoded protein is CASSSQGFLDNEQFF.

The V and J genes are TRBV11-2 and TRBJ2-5; possible D gene TRBD1, 6 bases. V shed 1 base and J shed 5 bases, with 11 bases lying between them. The germline V gene encodes CDR1 SGHAT and CDR2 FQNNGV. The length of the CDR3 is 14 residues. This chain's CDR3 is CASSLGRQGETQYF. In DNA, the CDR3 is TGTGCCAGCAGCTTAGGTCGCCAGGGGGAGACCCAGTACTTC. Full variable domain (rest looked up from reference TRBV11-2 and TRBJ2-5): EAGVAQSPRYKIIEKRQSVAFWCNPISGHATLYWYQQILGQGPKLLIQFQNNGVVDDSQLPKDRFSAERLKGVDSTLKIQPAKLEDSAVYLCASSLGRQGETQYFGPGTRLLVL.